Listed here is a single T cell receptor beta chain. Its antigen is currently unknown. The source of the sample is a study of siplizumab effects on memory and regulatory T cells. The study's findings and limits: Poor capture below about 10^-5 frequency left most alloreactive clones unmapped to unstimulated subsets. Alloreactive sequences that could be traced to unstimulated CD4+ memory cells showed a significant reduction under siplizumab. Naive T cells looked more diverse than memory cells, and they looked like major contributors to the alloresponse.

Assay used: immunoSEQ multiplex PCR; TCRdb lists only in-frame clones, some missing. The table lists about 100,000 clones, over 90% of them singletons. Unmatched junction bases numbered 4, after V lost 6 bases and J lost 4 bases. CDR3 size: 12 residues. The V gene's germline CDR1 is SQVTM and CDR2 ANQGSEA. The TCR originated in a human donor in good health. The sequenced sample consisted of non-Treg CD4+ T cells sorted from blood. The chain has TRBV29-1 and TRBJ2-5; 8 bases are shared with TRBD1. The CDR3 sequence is CSVATGVETQYF. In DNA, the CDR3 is TGCAGCGTGGCGACAGGGGTAGAGACCCAGTACTTC.